The rows below give T cell receptor beta chains drawn from one sample of a study of Ad26.COV2.S vaccination and SARS-CoV-2 variants. Sequencing used immunoSEQ multiplex PCR; TCRdb keeps in-frame clones, though not all of them. The table has roughly 150,000 clones, around 86% seen once. The sequencing here drew on peripheral blood, taken after recovery from COVID-19. The receptor source for this set is a human donor who had recovered from COVID-19. CDR3s include the opening cysteine and the closing phenylalanine or tryptophan. A D gene is named only where the DNA matches it firmly. Expanded clones are given a class, and other clones once, few, many or no size at all.

clone size: NA; J gene: TRBJ2-5; D gene: NA; V gene: TRBV9; CDR3 DNA: TGTGCCAGCAGCGTAGGTAGCCTTGCTCGCGAGACCCAGTACTTC; CDR3 protein: CASSVGSLARETQYF
clone size: once; J gene: TRBJ2-7; D gene: NA; V gene: TRBV18; CDR3 DNA: TGTGCCAGCTCCCAGGGGCGGGGGATCCACGAGCAGTACTTC; CDR3 protein: CASSQGRGIHEQYF
clone size: NA; J gene: TRBJ1-1; D gene: NA; V gene: TRBV19; CDR3 DNA: TGTGCCAGTAGAAGACAGGTTTTTAACACTGAAGCTTTCTTT; CDR3 protein: CASRRQVFNTEAFF
clone size: NA; J gene: TRBJ2-5; D gene: NA; V gene: TRBV27; CDR3 DNA: TGTGCCAGCAGTCCTCCCGGGGCAGGGGTAGAGACCCAGTACTTC; CDR3 protein: CASSPPGAGVETQYF
clone size: NA; J gene: TRBJ1-2; D gene: NA; V gene: TRBV28; CDR3 DNA: TGTGCCAGCAGCCCCCTGTCCTATGGCTACACCTTC; CDR3 protein: CASSPLSYGYTF
clone size: NA; J gene: TRBJ2-7; D gene: NA; V gene: TRBV5-6; CDR3 DNA: TGTGCCAGCAGCTTGGGGGGGCACGAGCAGTACTTC; CDR3 protein: CASSLGGHEQYF
clone size: NA; J gene: TRBJ1-2; D gene: TRBD1; V gene: TRBV10-3; CDR3 DNA: TGTGCCATCAGTGAGTCGGACAGGGGGATCCGTGGCTACACCTTC; CDR3 protein: CAISESDRGIRGYTF
clone size: once; J gene: TRBJ1-1; D gene: NA; V gene: TRBV18; CDR3 DNA: TGTGCCAGCTCACGGTCCGGGAACACTGAAGCTTTCTTT; CDR3 protein: CASSRSGNTEAFF
clone size: few; J gene: TRBJ1-1; D gene: NA; V gene: TRBV6-5; CDR3 DNA: TGTGCCAGCAGTTTAGGGCTGAACACTGAAGCTTTCTTT; CDR3 protein: CASSLGLNTEAFF
clone size: NA; J gene: TRBJ1-4; D gene: NA; V gene: TRBV9; CDR3 DNA: TGTGCCAGCAGCGTAGATGGGGTCCCCAATGAAAAACTGTTTTTT; CDR3 protein: CASSVDGVPNEKLFF
clone size: NA; J gene: TRBJ2-4; D gene: NA; V gene: TRBV30; CDR3 DNA: TGTGCCTGGAGTGTACAAGGGGTAGCCAAAAACATTCAGTACTTC; CDR3 protein: CAWSVQGVAKNIQYF
clone size: NA; J gene: TRBJ2-6; D gene: NA; V gene: TRBV24-1; CDR3 DNA: TGTGCCACCAGTAATCCCTCTGGGGCCAACGTCCTGACTTTC; CDR3 protein: CATSNPSGANVLTF
clone size: many; J gene: TRBJ2-5; D gene: NA; V gene: TRBV28; CDR3 DNA: TGTGCCAGCAGTTTATACCAGTACGGGCGGGAGACCCAGTACTTC; CDR3 protein: CASSLYQYGRETQYF
clone size: NA; J gene: TRBJ1-2; D gene: NA; V gene: TRBV3-1/TRBV3-2; CDR3 DNA: TGTGCCAGCACCACGTTGACAGGAGAAACTATTAGCTATGGCTACACCTTC; CDR3 protein: CASTTLTGETISYGYTF
clone size: NA; J gene: TRBJ1-1; D gene: NA; V gene: TRBV2; CDR3 DNA: TGTGCCAGCAGTGTTCAGGGAGGGAGCACTGAAGCTTTCTTT; CDR3 protein: CASSVQGGSTEAFF
clone size: NA; J gene: TRBJ2-1; D gene: NA; V gene: TRBV7-2; CDR3 DNA: TGTGCCAGCTCACGAGGAACGGTCAAGGGCGATGAGCAGTTCTTC; CDR3 protein: CASSRGTVKGDEQFF
clone size: NA; J gene: TRBJ2-7; D gene: NA; V gene: TRBV6-1; CDR3 DNA: TGTGCCAGCAGTGAGATTTCGGGAAATAACGAGCAGTACTTC; CDR3 protein: CASSEISGNNEQYF
clone size: once; J gene: TRBJ1-1; D gene: NA; V gene: TRBV5-4; CDR3 DNA: TGTGCCAGCAGCGGCCGGGAGAACACTGAAGCTTTCTTT; CDR3 protein: CASSGRENTEAFF
clone size: NA; J gene: TRBJ1-3; D gene: NA; V gene: TRBV7-2; CDR3 DNA: TGTGCCAGCAGCCCTTACAGAGTCTCTGGAAACACCATATATTTT; CDR3 protein: CASSPYRVSGNTIYF
clone size: few; J gene: TRBJ1-6; D gene: NA; V gene: TRBV30; CDR3 DNA: TGTGCCTGGCGTGGCCTTCTGGCATCTCTTAATTCACCCCTCCACTTT; CDR3 protein: CAWRGLLASLNSPLHF
clone size: NA; J gene: TRBJ1-4; D gene: TRBD1; V gene: TRBV18; CDR3 DNA: TGTGCCAGCTCACCCGGACAGGGACCTGAAAAACTGTTTTTT; CDR3 protein: CASSPGQGPEKLFF
clone size: NA; J gene: TRBJ2-5; D gene: TRBD1; V gene: TRBV6-2/TRBV6-3; CDR3 DNA: TGTGCCAGCAGTAGGACAGGAGTACAAGAGACCCAGTACTTC; CDR3 protein: CASSRTGVQETQYF
clone size: NA; J gene: TRBJ2-1; D gene: TRBD2; V gene: TRBV3-1/TRBV3-2; CDR3 DNA: TGTGCCAGCGGGCTAGCGGGGAGCGACAATGAGCAGTTCTTC; CDR3 protein: CASGLAGSDNEQFF
clone size: NA; J gene: TRBJ1-6; D gene: TRBD1; V gene: TRBV4-3; CDR3 DNA: TGCGCCAGCAGCCAAGATAGTCCAGGGGGGAGTTATAATTCACCCCTCCACTTT; CDR3 protein: CASSQDSPGGSYNSPLHF
clone size: NA; J gene: TRBJ1-5; D gene: NA; V gene: TRBV28; CDR3 DNA: TGTGCCAGCAGTTCCCCCGTCGGGGAGATTTATCAGCCCCAGCATTTT; CDR3 protein: CASSSPVGEIYQPQHF
clone size: once; J gene: TRBJ2-2; D gene: TRBD2; V gene: TRBV19; CDR3 DNA: TGTGCCAGTAGGGGCGGGGGGGCCTCCGGGGAGCTGTTTTTT; CDR3 protein: CASRGGGASGELFF
clone size: NA; J gene: TRBJ1-5; D gene: NA; V gene: TRBV7-8; CDR3 DNA: TGTGCCAGCAGCTTACAAGGGAATCAGCCCCAGCATTTT; CDR3 protein: CASSLQGNQPQHF
clone size: once; J gene: TRBJ2-1; D gene: TRBD2; V gene: TRBV6-5; CDR3 DNA: TGTGCCAGCAGCCTCTGGCGGGGGGGACACAATGAGCAGTTCTTC; CDR3 protein: CASSLWRGGHNEQFF
clone size: NA; J gene: TRBJ1-4; D gene: NA; V gene: TRBV4-3; CDR3 DNA: TGCGCCAGCAGCCAGAGCCTGACAACTAATGAAAAACTGTTTTTT; CDR3 protein: CASSQSLTTNEKLFF
clone size: NA; J gene: TRBJ1-1; D gene: NA; V gene: TRBV11-3; CDR3 DNA: TGTGCCAGCAGCTTAGGGGTCTCAGGTGAAGCTTTCTTT; CDR3 protein: CASSLGVSGEAFF
clone size: NA; J gene: TRBJ2-5; D gene: TRBD1; V gene: TRBV19; CDR3 DNA: TGTGCCAGTACTCGAGACCCGATGACAGGGGGAGAGACCCAGTACTTC; CDR3 protein: CASTRDPMTGGETQYF
clone size: NA; J gene: TRBJ2-1; D gene: TRBD1; V gene: TRBV3-1/TRBV3-2; CDR3 DNA: TGTGCCAGCAGCCTCACGCGGACAGGGCAGAGCCCCTTCAAGCCCAGGTTCAATGAGCAGTTCTTC; CDR3 protein: CASSLTRTGQSPFKPRFNEQFF
clone size: NA; J gene: TRBJ2-5; D gene: TRBD2; V gene: TRBV7-6; CDR3 DNA: TGTGCCAGCAGCCCCCTCGGGAAGGGAGGGGAGACCCAGTACTTC; CDR3 protein: CASSPLGKGGETQYF
clone size: once; J gene: TRBJ1-5; D gene: TRBD1; V gene: TRBV15; CDR3 DNA: TGTGCCACCAGCAGAGTGAACAGGGGGGATCAGCCCCAGCATTTT; CDR3 protein: CATSRVNRGDQPQHF
clone size: NA; J gene: TRBJ1-3; D gene: TRBD1; V gene: TRBV14; CDR3 DNA: TGTGCCAGCAGCCAAGCCTTTGGGACAGAAGAAAACACCATATATTTT; CDR3 protein: CASSQAFGTEENTIYF
clone size: NA; J gene: TRBJ2-7; D gene: NA; V gene: TRBV20-1; CDR3 DNA: TGCAGTGCAGCCGGGCCGATGGAGCAGTACTTC; CDR3 protein: CSAAGPMEQYF
clone size: NA; J gene: TRBJ1-4; D gene: TRBD1; V gene: TRBV4-1; CDR3 DNA: TGCGCCAGCAGCCCGACCCGTGGGGGCCAGGGGGTCGAAAAACTGTTTTTT; CDR3 protein: CASSPTRGGQGVEKLFF
clone size: NA; J gene: TRBJ1-2; D gene: TRBD1; V gene: TRBV4-3; CDR3 DNA: TGCGCCAGCAGCGACAACCCTACAGGGGGGTATGGCTACACCTTC; CDR3 protein: CASSDNPTGGYGYTF
clone size: once; J gene: TRBJ2-3; D gene: NA; V gene: TRBV27; CDR3 DNA: TGTGCCAGCAGTTTATCAAAAGGGGTTAAGTCAGATACGCAGTATTTT; CDR3 protein: CASSLSKGVKSDTQYF
clone size: NA; J gene: TRBJ2-2; D gene: TRBD2; V gene: TRBV19; CDR3 DNA: TGTGCCAGTATTTCCGGGACTAGCGGGGGGCTCAACACCGGGGAGCTGTTTTTT; CDR3 protein: CASISGTSGGLNTGELFF
clone size: NA; J gene: TRBJ1-4; D gene: NA; V gene: TRBV9; CDR3 DNA: TGTGCCAGCAGCGGGACCGTTAGTGGTGAAAAACTGTTTTTT; CDR3 protein: CASSGTVSGEKLFF
clone size: NA; J gene: TRBJ1-4; D gene: NA; V gene: TRBV5-6; CDR3 DNA: TGTGCCAGCAGCTCTACACAGGAGGAAAAACTGTTTTTT; CDR3 protein: CASSSTQEEKLFF
clone size: few; J gene: TRBJ1-1; D gene: NA; V gene: TRBV15; CDR3 DNA: TGTGCCACCAGCAGAGATCGGAACACTGAAGCTTTCTTT; CDR3 protein: CATSRDRNTEAFF
clone size: few; J gene: TRBJ1-5; D gene: NA; V gene: TRBV20-1; CDR3 DNA: TGCAGTGCTAGTTGGCGGGGGCGGAATCAGCCCCAGCATTTT; CDR3 protein: CSASWRGRNQPQHF
clone size: NA; J gene: TRBJ2-7; D gene: NA; V gene: TRBV27; CDR3 DNA: TGTGCCAGCGCCCCAGGGGCACCCTACGAGCAGTACTTC; CDR3 protein: CASAPGAPYEQYF
clone size: NA; J gene: TRBJ1-1; D gene: NA; V gene: TRBV25-1; CDR3 DNA: TGTGCCAGCAGTGAATTCCGGGGGGCCGACGTTGAAGCTTTCTTT; CDR3 protein: CASSEFRGADVEAFF
clone size: NA; J gene: TRBJ2-2; D gene: NA; V gene: TRBV7-8; CDR3 DNA: TGTGCCAGCAGCGACAGTCCGAACACCGGGGAGCTGTTTTTT; CDR3 protein: CASSDSPNTGELFF
clone size: NA; J gene: TRBJ2-7; D gene: NA; V gene: TRBV15; CDR3 DNA: TGTGCCACCAGCAGAACTAACGGGGGCTTCTACGAGCAGTACTTC; CDR3 protein: CATSRTNGGFYEQYF
clone size: NA; J gene: TRBJ1-5; D gene: NA; V gene: TRBV4-1; CDR3 DNA: TGCGCCAGCAGCCAAGATCGCGTGAGGGAACAGCCCCAGCATTTT; CDR3 protein: CASSQDRVREQPQHF
clone size: few; J gene: TRBJ1-6; D gene: NA; V gene: TRBV4-3; CDR3 DNA: TGCGCCAGCAGCCAAATTACAGGCGCCAATTCACCCCTCCACTTT; CDR3 protein: CASSQITGANSPLHF
clone size: NA; J gene: TRBJ1-6; D gene: TRBD1; V gene: TRBV7-2; CDR3 DNA: TGTGCCAGCAGCTTAGGAGGGGGCGGATGGTATAATTCACCCCTCCACTTT; CDR3 protein: CASSLGGGGWYNSPLHF
clone size: NA; J gene: TRBJ1-2; D gene: NA; V gene: TRBV7-9; CDR3 DNA: TGTGCCAGCAGCTCTGGACTGTTTAACTACACCTTC; CDR3 protein: CASSSGLFNYTF
clone size: NA; J gene: TRBJ2-7; D gene: TRBD1; V gene: TRBV2; CDR3 DNA: TGTGCCATGGACAGGGGGGGTTACGAGCAGTACTTC; CDR3 protein: CAMDRGGYEQYF
clone size: NA; J gene: TRBJ2-7; D gene: NA; V gene: TRBV27; CDR3 DNA: TGTGCCAGCAGTTTAAAGTCAGGGCCCCTCTCCTACGAGCAGTACTTC; CDR3 protein: CASSLKSGPLSYEQYF
clone size: once; J gene: TRBJ2-5; D gene: NA; V gene: TRBV2; CDR3 DNA: TGTGCCAGCAGTTTAACACCGTACCAAGAGACCCAGTACTTC; CDR3 protein: CASSLTPYQETQYF
clone size: NA; J gene: TRBJ2-7; D gene: NA; V gene: TRBV19; CDR3 DNA: TGTGCCAGTAGCCCGGAGGGGCCTCTAGCCTACGAGCAGTACTTC; CDR3 protein: CASSPEGPLAYEQYF
clone size: NA; J gene: TRBJ1-3; D gene: NA; V gene: TRBV5-1; CDR3 DNA: TGCGCCAGCAGCTCACAGGGTTTTGGAAACACCATATATTTT; CDR3 protein: CASSSQGFGNTIYF
clone size: NA; J gene: TRBJ2-1; D gene: NA; V gene: TRBV2; CDR3 DNA: TGTGCCAGCAGTGAGGGGGGGGCGCGCGCCGAGCAGTTCTTC; CDR3 protein: CASSEGGARAEQFF
clone size: NA; J gene: TRBJ2-2; D gene: NA; V gene: TRBV4-3; CDR3 DNA: TGCGCCAGCAGACGGGTGGGGGCGGACACCGGGGAGCTGTTTTTT; CDR3 protein: CASRRVGADTGELFF